Sequencing of this T cell receptor (beta chain) was carried out in a study of shared clonotypes between healthy human individuals. The CDR3 consists of 16 residues. The V gene's germline CDR1 is LNHDA and CDR2 SQIVND (reference sequence). V was pared by 6 bases and J by 6 bases, with 23 bases between. The assay ran at deep level. Method: immunoSEQ multiplex PCR; TCRdb's copy keeps in-frame clones and lacks some. The sample contains roughly 680,000 clones, 72% of which appear only once. The rearrangement uses TRBV19 and TRBJ1-1; TRBD1 might be the D (6 bases). The source is a woman younger than 45 in good health. Sequencing was carried out using memory CD4+ T cells sorted from blood. Stated subset: CD45RA-negative fraction. CDR3 bases: TGTGCCAGTAGGAAAAAAACAGGGCTCTTCAAGGCTGAAGCTTTCTTT. This translates into CASRKKTGLFKAEAFF.